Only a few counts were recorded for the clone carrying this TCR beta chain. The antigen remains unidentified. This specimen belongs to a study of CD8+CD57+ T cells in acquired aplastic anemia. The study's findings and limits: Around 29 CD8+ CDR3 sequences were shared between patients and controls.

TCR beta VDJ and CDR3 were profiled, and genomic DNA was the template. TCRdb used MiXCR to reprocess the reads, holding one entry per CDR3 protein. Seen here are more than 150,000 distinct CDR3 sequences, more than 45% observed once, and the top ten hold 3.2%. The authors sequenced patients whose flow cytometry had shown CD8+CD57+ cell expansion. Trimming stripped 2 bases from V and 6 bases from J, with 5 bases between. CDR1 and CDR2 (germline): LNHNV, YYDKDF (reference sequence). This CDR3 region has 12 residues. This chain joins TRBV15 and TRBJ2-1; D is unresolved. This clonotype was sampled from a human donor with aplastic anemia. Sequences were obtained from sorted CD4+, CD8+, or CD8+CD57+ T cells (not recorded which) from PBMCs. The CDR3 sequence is CATSRPSNEQFF. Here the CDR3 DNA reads TGTGCCACCAGCAGACCCTCCAATGAGCAGTTCTTC. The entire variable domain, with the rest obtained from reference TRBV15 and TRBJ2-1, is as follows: DAMVIQNPRYQVTQFGKPVTLSCSQTLNHNVMYWYQQKSSQAPKLLFHYYDKDFNNEADTPDNFQSRRPNTSFCFLDIRSPGLGDTAMYLCATSRPSNEQFFGPGTRLTVL.